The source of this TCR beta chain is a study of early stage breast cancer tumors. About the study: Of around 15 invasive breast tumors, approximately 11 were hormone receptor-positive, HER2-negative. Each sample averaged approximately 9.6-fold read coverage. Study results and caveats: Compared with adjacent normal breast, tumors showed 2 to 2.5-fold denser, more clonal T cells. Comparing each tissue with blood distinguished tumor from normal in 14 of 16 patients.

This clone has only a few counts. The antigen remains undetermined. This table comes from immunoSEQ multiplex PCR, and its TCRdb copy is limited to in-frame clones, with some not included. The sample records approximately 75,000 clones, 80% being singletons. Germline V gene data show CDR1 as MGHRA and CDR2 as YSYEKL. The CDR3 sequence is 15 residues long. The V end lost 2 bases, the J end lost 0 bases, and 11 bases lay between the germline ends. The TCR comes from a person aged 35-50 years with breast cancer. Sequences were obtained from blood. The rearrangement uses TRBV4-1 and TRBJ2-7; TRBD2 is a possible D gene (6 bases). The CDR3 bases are TGCGCCAGCAGCCAAAGGGAGGCACGCTCCTACGAGCAGTACTTC. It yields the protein CASSQREARSYEQYF.